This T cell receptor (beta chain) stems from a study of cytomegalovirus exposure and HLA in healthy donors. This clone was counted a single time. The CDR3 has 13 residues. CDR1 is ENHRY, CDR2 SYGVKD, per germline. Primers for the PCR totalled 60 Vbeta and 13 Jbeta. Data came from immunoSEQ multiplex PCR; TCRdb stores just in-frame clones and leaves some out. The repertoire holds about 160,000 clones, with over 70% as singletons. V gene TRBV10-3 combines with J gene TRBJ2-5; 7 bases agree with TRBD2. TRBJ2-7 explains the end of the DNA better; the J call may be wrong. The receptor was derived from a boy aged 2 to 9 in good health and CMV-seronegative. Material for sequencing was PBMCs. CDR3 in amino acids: CAISGISGGEQYF. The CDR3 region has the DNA TGTGCCATCAGTGGAATATCGGGAGGCGAGCAGTACTTC.